Shown below are 15 T cell receptor beta chains from a single sample sequenced in a study of cytomegalovirus exposure and HLA in healthy donors. PCR primers comprised 60 Vbeta and 13 Jbeta primers. Profiling relied on immunoSEQ multiplex PCR, and the TCRdb table lists in-frame clones only, not all of them. The sample carries 85,000 to 130,000 clones, approximately 80% recorded once. Sequenced sample: PBMCs. The receptors here all came from a woman in her 40s in good health and CMV-seronegative.

The rearrangement uses TRBV19 and TRBJ1-2; TRBD1 matches at 8 bases. Germline CDR1 and CDR2: LNHDA and SQIVND (reference sequence). The CDR3 sequence is 12 residues long. J was trimmed by 6 bases and V by 7 bases; bases with no gene match: 4. The CDR3 protein is CASKRQGHGYTF. In DNA, the CDR3 is TGTGCCAGTAAACGACAGGGGCATGGCTACACCTTC. Full variable domain (remainder filled in from reference TRBV19 and TRBJ1-2): DGGITQSPKYLFRKEGQNVTLSCEQNLNHDAMYWYRQDPGQGLRLIYYSQIVNDFQKGDIAEGYSVSREKKESFPLTVTSAQKNPTAFYLCASKRQGHGYTFGSGTRLTVV.

This chain uses TRBV18 with TRBJ2-1; 11 bases agree with TRBD1. Germline V lookup: CDR1 KGHSH, CDR2 LQKENI. After removal of 4 bases from V and 6 bases from J, the junction contained 8 bases not matched to a gene. This CDR3 region has 16 residues. The CDR3 region is CASSLRTGTGGNEQFF. In DNA form, the CDR3 reads TGTGCCAGCTCACTCCGCACCGGGACAGGGGGCAATGAGCAGTTCTTC.

V gene TRBV7-9 combines with J gene TRBJ1-1, with D perhaps TRBD1 (6 bases). Germline values: CDR1 SEHNR, CDR2 FQNEAQ (reference sequence). This CDR3 contains 11 residues. With 8 bases removed from V and 9 bases from J, the gap between germline ends came to 13 bases. The CDR3 nucleotides read TGTGCCAGCCGGGGGGCCGTTAAAGCTTTCTTT. It encodes CASRGAVKAFF.

The V call is TRBV19, the J call TRBJ1-2; perhaps TRBD1 as D (5 bases). Germline lookup yields CDR1 LNHDA and CDR2 SQIVND (reference sequence). This CDR3 region has 15 residues. Trimming removed 2 bases from V and 5 bases from J, with 15 bases in between. The CDR3 DNA is TGTGCCAGTAGTATAAGGAGTCGACAGATTTATGGCTACACCTTC. This sequence encodes CASSIRSRQIYGYTF.

The chain links TRBV28 to TRBJ2-5; D perhaps matches TRBD2 (7 bases). Germline-derived CDR1 and CDR2 are MDHEN and SYDVKM. This CDR3 has 15 amino acids. Trimming removed 2 bases from V and 5 bases from J, with 15 bases in between. The DNA of the CDR3 is TGTGCCAGCAGTTTACGGGGGGCCGGCGTCGAGACCCAGTACTTC. Its protein is CASSLRGAGVETQYF.

This clone appeared a few times. The rearrangement uses TRBV27 and TRBJ1-1, with 10 positions matching TRBD1. The CDR3 is made up of 15 amino acids. The V gene end was trimmed by 4 bases and the J gene end by 10 bases; junction bases not matched to a gene: 12. Germline CDR1 MNHEY, CDR2 SMNVEV (reference sequence). The CDR3 spells CASSSGTVGDRGAFF. CDR3 coding DNA: TGTGCCAGCAGTTCTGGGACTGTCGGGGACAGGGGAGCTTTCTTT.

The chain carries TRBV2 and TRBJ2-7, with 10 bases aligning to TRBD1. The J segment lost 3 bases and the V segment lost 6 bases, leaving 5 bases of the junction unmatched. The germline CDR1 and CDR2 sequences are SNHLY and FYNNEI. The CDR3 extends over 14 amino acids. CDR3 nucleotides: TGTGCCAGCAGCGGGGACAGGGGTTACTACGAGCAGTACTTC. Amino acid sequence: CASSGDRGYYEQYF.

This clone was seen a handful of times. The chain links TRBV4-1 to TRBJ2-3, with 8 bases lining up with TRBD2. Germline-derived CDR1 and CDR2 are MGHRA and YSYEKL. V shed 2 bases and J 5 bases; nucleotides not matched to a gene: 18. The CDR3 covers 19 residues. For the CDR3, the DNA is TGCGCCAGCAGCCAAAGCCCGGGTAGAGCGGGAGCTTCGGGAGATACGCAGTATTTT. Its protein product is CASSQSPGRAGASGDTQYF.

The chain has TRBV4-3 and TRBJ1-2; D might be TRBD1 (5 bases). Trimming took 0 bases from V and 7 from J, leaving 18 bases between them. CDR1 and CDR2 from the germline V gene are LGHNA and YSLEER. The CDR3 runs 16 residues. CDR3 sequence reads: CASSQEPTGPSGGYTF. The CDR3 DNA sequence: TGCGCCAGCAGCCAAGAGCCCACAGGACCTTCAGGTGGCTACACCTTC.

The chain joins TRBV6-5 to TRBJ2-3; TRBD2 matches at 7 bases. The germline gives CDR1 MNHEY, CDR2 SVGAGI. This CDR3 has 14 amino acids. J was trimmed by 3 bases and V by 6 bases; bases with no gene match: 6. CDR3 DNA sequence: TGTGCCAGCAGAGCGGGATACGGAACAGATACGCAGTATTTT. It translates to CASRAGYGTDTQYF.

This rearrangement joins TRBV6-4 to TRBJ2-1; TRBD1 agrees at 9 bases. This CDR3 is built from 18 residues. Losses at the gene ends were 2 bases for V and 1 base for J; bases not matched to a gene: 9. CDR1 and CDR2 (germline): MRHNA, SNTAGT. The CDR3 spells CASSDPGVGQGSYNEQFF. The CDR3 coding sequence is TGTGCCAGCAGTGACCCGGGGGTCGGACAGGGGTCCTACAATGAGCAGTTCTTC.

This clone was detected only once. This chain uses TRBV28 with TRBJ2-2; weak D call: TRBD1 (5 bases). The CDR3 length is 15 residues. V lost 4 bases and J 3 bases, leaving 12 bases between the germline ends. From germline, CDR1 is MDHEN and CDR2 SYDVKM. The CDR3 DNA follows: TGTGCCAGCAGTTGGGCAGGGCGATACACCGGGGAGCTGTTTTTT. This translates into CASSWAGRYTGELFF.

The chain couples TRBV6-4 to TRBJ2-1, with TRBD1 matching 10 bases. The CDR3 length is 14 residues. Germline V gene sequence: CDR1 MRHNA, CDR2 SNTAGT. Trimming at V came to 4 bases and at J to 3 bases, leaving 0 bases not matched to a gene. The CDR3 loop is CASSGTGGYNEQFF. CDR3 bases: TGTGCCAGCAGTGGGACAGGGGGCTACAATGAGCAGTTCTTC.

The chain carries TRBV7-9 and TRBJ1-1, with D perhaps TRBD1 (5 bases). Germline CDR1 and CDR2: SEHNR and FQNEAQ (reference sequence). The CDR3 is 13 residues long. Trimming shortened V by 0 bases and J by 6 bases, and 8 bases separated the two germline ends. The CDR3 spells CASSLAGGPEAFF. In DNA, the CDR3 is TGTGCCAGCAGCTTAGCGGGGGGTCCTGAAGCTTTCTTT.

This sequence joins TRBV19 and TRBJ1-5; D ambiguous. CDR1 LNHDA and CDR2 SQIVND come from the germline V gene (reference sequence). Trimming took 2 bases from V and 4 from J, leaving 9 bases between them. The CDR3 loop spans 14 amino acids. CDR3 sequence reads: CASSIQTGNQPQHF. In DNA form, the CDR3 reads TGTGCCAGTAGTATACAGACTGGGAATCAGCCCCAGCATTTT.